Listed here are 13 T cell receptor beta chains from one sample, sequenced in a study of identical twins. TCRdb re-called the 5' RACE reads with MiXCR, one entry per CDR3 protein. In the table there are around 1.7 million distinct CDR3 sequences, roughly a third of which are singletons. Sample: cord blood. The receptor source for this set is a newborn girl in good health.

This clonotype appeared a few times. The V call is TRBV3-1, the J call TRBJ2-2, with 7 bases matching TRBD1. The V gene's germline CDR1 is LGHDT and CDR2 YNNKEL (reference sequence). The CDR3 consists of 15 residues. After removal of 1 base from V and 6 bases from J, the junction contained 5 bases not matched to a gene. CDR3 DNA sequence: TGTGCCAGCAGCCAAGTTGGCCAGGGGGCCGGGGAGCTGTTTTTT. This gives the protein CASSQVGQGAGELFF.

This clonotype was counted only a few times. The chain is built from TRBV5-1 and TRBJ2-5, with D uncertain. The CDR3 extends over 13 amino acids. V was trimmed by 0 bases and J by 4 bases, leaving 7 bases between them. Germline lookup yields CDR1 SGHRS and CDR2 YFSETQ. This CDR3 reads CASSLARPETQYF. The CDR3 DNA reads as TGCGCCAGCAGCTTGGCCCGGCCAGAGACCCAGTACTTC.

The chain links TRBV5-6 to TRBJ1-5, with a tentative D call TRBD1 (6 bases). In germline, CDR1 is SGHDT, CDR2 YYEEEE. The CDR3 contains 16 residues. V lost 1 base to trimming and J lost 3 bases, with 14 bases between them. The CDR3 loop reads CASSLYQVGANQPQHF. CDR3 nucleotide sequence: TGTGCCAGCAGCTTGTACCAGGTGGGGGCCAATCAGCCCCAGCATTTT.

The chain joins TRBV20-1 to TRBJ2-7; 7 nucleotides align to TRBD1. This CDR3 has 13 residues. The germline gives CDR1 DFQATT, CDR2 SNEGSKA (reference sequence). Germline trimming cut 5 bases from V and 0 bases from J; bases unmatched to any gene: 4. As DNA, the CDR3 is TGCAGTGCTCTACAGGGGACCTCCTACGAGCAGTACTTC. Encoded protein: CSALQGTSYEQYF.

This clonotype was observed many times. For the CDR3, the DNA is TGTGCCAGCAGTTTAGCGGGGGCTTACACAGATACGCAGTATTTT. Protein: CASSLAGAYTDTQYF. The J gene is TRBJ2-3, the V gene TRBV12-3 or TRBV12-4; D may be TRBD1 (6 bases). Trimming shortened V by 0 bases and J by 2 bases, and 9 bases separated the two germline ends. CDR3 size: 15 residues.

Only a few counts were recorded for this clonotype. The gene calls are TRBV3-1 and TRBJ1-1; a possible D gene is TRBD1 (6 bases). This CDR3 contains 13 residues. CDR1 is LGHDT and CDR2 is YNNKEL in the germline V gene (reference sequence). With 9 bases removed from V and 4 bases from J, the gap between germline ends came to 15 bases. The CDR3 DNA reads TGTGCCAGTAGCAGGGGCCGAGGCACTGAAGCTTTCTTT. Residues: CASSRGRGTEAFF.

This clonotype has only one observation. The chain employs TRBV7-2 and TRBJ2-3; 7 nucleotides line up with TRBD2. Germline loops: CDR1 SGHTA, CDR2 FQGNSA. J lost 4 bases, V lost 5 bases, and 12 bases had no gene match. The CDR3 extends over 16 amino acids. The CDR3 region has the DNA TGTGCCAGCAGCCCTGCGATTTGGGGGGGTCCAGATACGCAGTATTTT. It yields the protein CASSPAIWGGPDTQYF.

This clonotype has more than one count but fewer than ten. The chain uses TRBV9 and TRBJ1-1; a possible D gene is TRBD1 (5 bases). Germline CDR1 reads SGDLS; CDR2 reads YYNGEE. V lost 0 bases and J lost 3, with 15 bases in between. The length of the CDR3 is 16 residues. The CDR3 reads CASSVDGGDGDTEAFF. CDR3 bases: TGTGCCAGCAGCGTAGATGGCGGGGACGGTGACACTGAAGCTTTCTTT.

This clonotype was counted once. The chain has TRBV4-2 and TRBJ2-5; D is tentatively TRBD1 or TRBD2 (5 bases each). The CDR3 has 14 amino acids. V was pared by 0 bases and J by 11 bases, with 16 bases between. CDR1 LGHNA and CDR2 YNFKEQ come from the germline V gene. CDR3 in amino acids: CASSQDRGNNEQYF. CDR3 coding DNA: TGTGCCAGCAGCCAAGATCGGGGCAACAATGAGCAGTACTTC.

This chain joins TRBV29-1 and TRBJ2-1; unclear D gene. This CDR3 comprises 14 residues. The V gene's germline CDR1 is SQVTM and CDR2 ANQGSEA. Deletions cut 4 bases from V and 5 bases from J, with 15 bases between. CDR3: CSVVNSPKNNEQFF. The CDR3, as DNA: TGCAGCGTTGTGAATAGCCCTAAAAACAATGAGCAGTTCTTC.

Concerning this clonotype itself: At one boundary the junction diverges from the germline segment, which might be a read error. The genes are TRBV2 and TRBJ1-6; the D gene is possibly TRBD1 (5 bases). This CDR3 is built from 15 residues. CDR1 and CDR2 (germline): SNHLY, FYNNEI. The CDR3 DNA follows: TGTGCCAGCAGTGAAGAGGGACGGGGAAATTCACCCCCCCACTTT. Protein sequence: CASSEEGRGNSPPHF.

J is TRBJ2-7 and V is TRBV4-1, with 12 bases aligning to TRBD1. The CDR3 has 18 residues. Losses at the gene ends were 0 bases for V and 4 bases for J; bases not matched to a gene: 10. The V gene's germline CDR1 is MGHRA and CDR2 YSYEKL. DNA for the CDR3: TGCGCCAGCAGCCAAGATCTGATCCGGGACAGGGGGCGGTACGAGCAGTACTTC. Its protein product is CASSQDLIRDRGRYEQYF.

This clonotype was observed many times. The rearrangement joins TRBV3-1 to TRBJ2-1, with D perhaps matching TRBD2 (6 bases). Trimming stripped 1 base from V and 4 bases from J, with 8 bases between. The CDR3 is 14 amino acids. The V gene's germline CDR1 is LGHDT and CDR2 YNNKEL (reference sequence). The CDR3 loop is CASSQVGGYNEQFF. The DNA for the CDR3 is TGTGCCAGCAGCCAAGTCGGGGGTTACAATGAGCAGTTCTTC.